Below, one T cell receptor (beta chain) is given with its context. Its antigen is unidentified. Germline CDR1 reads LNHNV; CDR2 reads YYDKDF (reference sequence). This CDR3 spans 17 amino acids. The J segment lost 1 base and the V segment lost 3 bases, leaving 9 bases of the junction unmatched. This record comes from a study of cytomegalovirus exposure and HLA in healthy donors. About the research overall: About 82 million unique TCRs from HLA-typed donors were held in an early release of data.

Donors consisted of healthy bone marrow donors. Study-level points and caveats: The investigators catalogued 180 or so TCR beta chains as cytomegalovirus-associated. There were several of the most significant clusters that appeared linked to common viral pathogens in a later analysis.

This PCR relied on a set of 60 Vbeta primers and 13 Jbeta primers. Clones were read by immunoSEQ multiplex PCR, and TCRdb kept only the in-frame ones, dropping some. Recorded for this sample: 100,000 to 150,000 clones. The receptor comes from a woman aged 40-49 years in good health and CMV-seronegative. The sequenced sample was PBMCs. The chain recombines TRBV15 with TRBJ2-5, with 9 nucleotides matching TRBD2. CDR3 in DNA: TGTGCCACCAGCAGGATGGGAGCGGGGGGCCTCCAAGAGACCCAGTACTTC. Translation: CATSRMGAGGLQETQYF.